This T cell receptor beta chain comes out of a study of blood T cell repertoires in COVID-19. The germline V and J ends were trimmed by 4 bases and 4 bases, with 13 bases remaining between them. CDR1 is LNHNV, CDR2 YYDKDF, per germline (reference sequence). The CDR3 loop spans 14 amino acids. Here immunoSEQ multiplex PCR was the method, and the copy in TCRdb shows in-frame clones only, minus some. The table shows about 170,000 clones, with roughly 91% occurring only once. The TCR was taken from a woman aged 50 to 65 with acute or convalescent COVID-19. Material for sequencing was peripheral blood. The V call is TRBV15, the J call TRBJ1-2; no reliable D call. Written as DNA, the CDR3 is TGTGCCACCAGCAATATACAGCCTATCTATGGCTACACCTTC. Translated: CATSNIQPIYGYTF.